A single sample gave rise to the 25 T cell receptor beta chains below, sequenced in a study of tumor and adjacent non-tumor tissue in lung cancer. A modified ARM-PCR protocol with three rounds of nested PCR amplified TCRbeta. TCRdb used MiXCR to reprocess the multiplex PCR reads, holding one entry per CDR3 protein. Among some 100,000 distinct CDR3 sequences listed, roughly 74% were seen once. RNA was extracted from bulk tissue without any cell sorting. Material: lung tumor tissue. Every receptor here comes from a woman aged 60-75 years with non-small cell lung cancer.

The genes are TRBV11-1 and TRBJ1-2, with D unresolved. This CDR3 spans 14 amino acids. V was trimmed by 6 bases and J by 4 bases, leaving 15 bases between them. Looked up from germline, CDR1 is SGHAT and CDR2 is FQDESV (reference sequence). In nucleotides, the CDR3 is TGTGCCAGCAGTTCAAAGGGCCCGTTCTATGGCTACACCTTC. It codes for CASSSKGPFYGYTF. The full variable domain, rest sourced from reference TRBV11-1 and TRBJ1-2, is EAEVAQSPRYKITEKSQAVAFWCDPISGHATLYWYRQILGQGPELLVQFQDESVVDDSQLPKDRFSAERLKGVDSTLKIQPAELGDSAMYLCASSSKGPFYGYTFGSGTRLTVV.

This clonotype showed up just once. Here the CDR3 omits its conserved ending phenylalanine or tryptophan, so a read error is the likely source. This rearrangement joins TRBV11-2 to TRBJ1-5; a weak D match, TRBD1 (5 bases). V was pared by 9 bases and J by 6 bases, with 15 bases between. Germline CDR1 and CDR2: SGHAT and FQNNGV. The CDR3 consists of 13 residues. CDR3 residues: CASFRDRGQPQHI. The CDR3 region has the DNA TGTGCCAGTTTCCGGGATAGGGGTCAGCCCCAGCATATT.

On this clonotype: A much more abundant neighbour one base away suggests this may be a read error. The rearrangement joins TRBV7-9 to TRBJ1-5; D might be TRBD1 (6 bases). The CDR3 has 14 residues. The germline V gene encodes CDR1 SEHNR and CDR2 FQNEAQ (reference sequence). CDR3 in amino acids: CASSRVGGNQPQLF. The CDR3 nucleotides are TGTGCCAGCAGCCGGGTGGGGGGCAATCAGCCCCAGCTTTTT.

This clonotype is a singleton in its sample. The CDR3 coding sequence is TGCGCCAGCAGCTTGCAGGCAGCGGGCACAGATACGCAGTATTTT. The encoded protein is CASSLQAAGTDTQYF. The chain recombines TRBV5-1 with TRBJ2-3, with a tentative D call TRBD2 (5 bases). The V end lost 1 base, the J end lost 1 base, and 10 bases lay between the germline ends. The length of the CDR3 is 15 residues. In germline, CDR1 is SGHRS, CDR2 YFSETQ.

A word on this clonotype: Just one base apart from a much larger clone, this may be a read error. V and J are TRBV20-1 and TRBJ2-7, with D possibly being TRBD2 (5 bases). The CDR3 has 12 residues. Germline CDR1 is DFQATT and CDR2 is SNEGSKA (reference sequence). The CDR3 DNA reads as TGCAGTACTAGTGTGGTTTCCTACGAGCAGTACTTC. Amino acid sequence: CSTSVVSYEQYF.

Points on this clonotype: Mismatch with germline at one junction end may stem from a read error. The gene calls are TRBV20-1 and TRBJ2-2; the D gene is possibly TRBD2 (6 bases). This CDR3 contains 14 residues. Germline V gene data show CDR1 as DFQATT and CDR2 as SNEGSKA (reference sequence). CDR3 bases: TGCAGTGCTAGAGAGCAAGACCCGGACACCGGGAGCTCATTT. It encodes CSAREQDPDTGSSF.

Turning to this clonotype: The junction does not match germline at one end; this may be a read error. The chain has TRBV7-9 and TRBJ2-2; D may be TRBD1 (5 bases). The CDR3 sequence is 14 residues long. Germline V gives CDR1 SEHNR, CDR2 FQNEAQ (reference sequence). The chain's CDR3 is CVSSFTQGRRELFF. As DNA, the CDR3 is TGTGTCAGCAGCTTCACCCAGGGCCGTAGGGAGCTGTTTTTT.

This CDR3 reads CASSLGGIREETQYF. CDR3 bases: TGTGCCAGCAGTTTAGGTGGGATTAGGGAAGAGACCCAGTACTTC. The rearrangement joins TRBV28 to TRBJ2-5, with D uncertain. Trimming pared 2 bases from V and 3 bases from J, leaving 13 bases between. Germline-derived CDR1 and CDR2 are MDHEN and SYDVKM. The CDR3 spans 15 residues.

By share of the sample, this clonotype is medium-sized. The chain has TRBV20-1 and TRBJ1-4; 9 bases map to TRBD1. V shed 5 bases, J shed 8 bases, and the junction held 6 bases outside the gene matches. Looked up from germline, CDR1 is DFQATT and CDR2 is SNEGSKA (reference sequence). The CDR3 is 13 residues long. CDR3 amino acids: CSAGGDRDEKLFF. Here the CDR3 DNA reads TGCAGTGCTGGGGGGGACAGGGACGAAAAACTGTTTTTT.

This clonotype has a count of ten or more. The V call is TRBV5-4, the J call TRBJ2-2; D uncertain. Trimming took off 0 bases at V and 7 bases at J, with 7 bases between the two ends. Germline V gene lookup returns CDR1 SGHNT and CDR2 YYREEE (reference sequence). This CDR3 comprises 13 residues. The CDR3 DNA is TGTGCCAGCAGCTTGGGGCGGAACGGGGAGCTGTTTTTT. Amino acids: CASSLGRNGELFF.

The chain is built from TRBV5-1 and TRBJ1-4, with 8 nucleotides matching TRBD1. The CDR3 is 14 amino acids. CDR1 is SGHRS and CDR2 is YFSETQ in the germline V gene. J gave up 8 bases and V 3 bases, and 6 bases lay outside the gene matches. This CDR3 is CASSSDRVEEKLFF. The CDR3 DNA follows: TGCGCCAGCAGCTCGGACAGGGTCGAGGAAAAACTGTTTTTT.

A word on this clonotype: The germline gene is not matched at one end of the junction; a read error may be the cause. V is TRBV20-1 and J is TRBJ2-1, with D perhaps TRBD1 (5 bases). The CDR3 runs 14 residues. Germline CDR1 DFQATT, CDR2 SNEGSKA (reference sequence). CDR3: CSASLHGHSNEQFF. Written as DNA, the CDR3 is TGCAGTGCTAGTCTACATGGACACAGCAATGAACAGTTCTTC.

For this clonotype: The CDR3 does not end in the conserved phenylalanine or tryptophan, so this is likely a read error. This chain joins TRBV28 and TRBJ2-7; D unclear. The CDR3 covers 13 residues. V lost 7 bases to trimming and J lost 2 bases, with 12 bases between them. The germline gives CDR1 MDHEN, CDR2 SYDVKM. CDR3 region: CASIDWITYEQYL. The CDR3 DNA reads TGTGCCAGCATAGACTGGATTACCTACGAGCAGTACCTC.

Note on this clonotype: One junction end does not reproduce the germline sequence, and a read error may be involved. The CDR3 DNA follows: TGTACCAGCACCCAGAGGAGGGCTAGCGAGTATGGCTACACCTTC. Its translation: CTSTQRRASEYGYTF. This rearrangement joins TRBV28 to TRBJ1-2; D ambiguous. The CDR3 is 15 amino acids. Germline CDR1 reads MDHEN; CDR2 reads SYDVKM.

About this clonotype: A much larger clone is a single base away; this may be a read error. The V gene is TRBV20-1, the J gene TRBJ2-2; D tentatively fits TRBD1 or TRBD2 (5 bases each). This CDR3 region has 14 residues. V gave up 7 bases and J gave up 4 bases, with 16 bases separating them. Per germline, CDR1 DFQATT and CDR2 SNEGSKA (reference sequence). The CDR3 region has the DNA TGCAGTGTTGGGGGAGAAGGGAGCACCGGGGAGCTGTTTTTT. Translation gives CSVGGEGSTGELFF.

On this clonotype itself: Given a much more abundant clone one base away, this may be a read error. The chain carries TRBV20-1 and TRBJ2-5, with 9 nucleotides matching TRBD2. The CDR3 totals 13 residues. Germline CDR1 reads DFQATT; CDR2 reads SNEGSKA (reference sequence). In nucleotides, the CDR3 is TGCAGCGCCCTAGCGGGATTTCTAGAGACCCAGTGCTTC. It is translated as CSALAGFLETQCF.

As concerns this clonotype: Possible read error: a much larger clone is one base away. The chain carries TRBV4-1 and TRBJ1-2; 8 nucleotides line up with TRBD1. Germline lookup yields CDR1 MGHRA and CDR2 YSYEKL. The CDR3 consists of 16 residues. CDR3 nucleotides: TGCGCCAGCAGCCAAGATTCGGCAGGGGGCCTCTATGGCTGCACCTTC. Its protein is CASSQDSAGGLYGCTF.

About this clonotype: A read error may be the cause here, since a much bigger clone is one base away. The chain has TRBV6-2 or TRBV6-3 and TRBJ2-1, with D tentatively TRBD1 or TRBD2 (5 bases each). Germline-derived CDR1 and CDR2 are MNHEY and SVGEGT. The CDR3 consists of 13 residues. Trimming left V 10 bases short and J 12 bases short, with 22 bases between. DNA for the CDR3: TGTGCCATCTATTACTCCCAGGGAGTTGGGCAGTTCTTC. Protein product: CAIYYSQGVGQFF.

The chain recombines TRBV6-2 or TRBV6-3 with TRBJ2-1; 8 bases match TRBD2. The V and J ends lost 0 bases and 3 bases, in that order; junction bases with no gene match: 13. Germline lookup yields CDR1 MNHEY and CDR2 SVGEGT. The CDR3 is 19 residues long. The CDR3 DNA reads TGTGCCAGCAGTTACTCTAACCCTAGGGCTAGCGGGTACTACAATGAGCAGTTCTTC. Protein sequence: CASSYSNPRASGYYNEQFF.

This clonotype was detected a few times. With a much larger clone just one base away, this may be a read error. The chain has TRBV29-1 and TRBJ1-5, with 9 bases lining up with TRBD1. Germline V gene data show CDR1 as SQVTM and CDR2 as ANQGSEA. The CDR3 is 15 amino acids. The CDR3: CSVSQGATGNRPQHF. CDR3 DNA sequence: TGCAGCGTTTCACAGGGGGCGACGGGCAATCGGCCCCAGCATTTT.

About this clonotype itself: The junction shows a germline mismatch at one end, possibly a read error. This chain uses TRBV13 with TRBJ2-7; no firm D call. In germline, CDR1 is PRHDT, CDR2 FYEKMQ (reference sequence). The CDR3 has 13 amino acids. The CDR3 loop reads CATSAHFEYEQYF. The CDR3 nucleotides are TGTGCCACCAGCGCGCACTTTGAGTACGAGCAGTACTTC. Together with reference TRBV13 and TRBJ2-7, the CDR3 gives the full variable domain: AAGVIQSPRHLIKEKRETATLKCYPIPRHDTVYWYQQGPGQDPQFLISFYEKMQSDKGSIPDRFSAQQFSDYHSELNMSSLELGDSALYFCATSAHFEYEQYFGPGTRLTVT.

Details on this clonotype: A much more abundant neighbour one base away suggests this may be a read error. The gene calls are TRBV20-1 and TRBJ2-1; D gene ambiguous. The CDR3 consists of 12 residues. Germline CDR1 and CDR2: DFQATT and SNEGSKA (reference sequence). The CDR3 bases are TGCAGTGCTAGAGACTTATACAAAGAGCAGTTCTTC. This gives the protein CSARDLYKEQFF.

The chain employs TRBV6-1 and TRBJ1-4; D gene unclear. V dropped 7 bases and J dropped 3 bases, with 18 bases sitting between them. Germline CDR1 and CDR2: MNHNS and SASEGT. The CDR3 has 16 residues. In DNA form, the CDR3 reads TGTGCCAGCATTTCGGCTGGGGAGCAGGCTAATGAAAAACTGTTTTTT. Protein product: CASISAGEQANEKLFF.

Comments on this clonotype: It may be a read error: a sequence one base away is much more abundant. This chain links TRBV4-3 with TRBJ2-1, with TRBD2 matching over 7 bases. The CDR3 loop spans 13 amino acids. Germline V gene sequence: CDR1 LGHNA, CDR2 YSLEER. The CDR3 loop reads CASSPRREDEQLF. In DNA form, the CDR3 reads TGCGCCAGCAGCCCCCGCCGGGAGGATGAGCAGCTCTTC.

To note about this clonotype: Sequence at one end of the junction differs from germline and may be a read error. V is TRBV28 and J is TRBJ2-3; D is possibly TRBD2 (6 bases). Per germline, CDR1 MDHEN and CDR2 SYDVKM. The CDR3 spans 13 residues. The CDR3 loop is CASAGTRTDMQYF. In DNA form, the CDR3 reads TGTGCCAGCGCGGGGACCCGCACAGATATGCAGTATTTT.